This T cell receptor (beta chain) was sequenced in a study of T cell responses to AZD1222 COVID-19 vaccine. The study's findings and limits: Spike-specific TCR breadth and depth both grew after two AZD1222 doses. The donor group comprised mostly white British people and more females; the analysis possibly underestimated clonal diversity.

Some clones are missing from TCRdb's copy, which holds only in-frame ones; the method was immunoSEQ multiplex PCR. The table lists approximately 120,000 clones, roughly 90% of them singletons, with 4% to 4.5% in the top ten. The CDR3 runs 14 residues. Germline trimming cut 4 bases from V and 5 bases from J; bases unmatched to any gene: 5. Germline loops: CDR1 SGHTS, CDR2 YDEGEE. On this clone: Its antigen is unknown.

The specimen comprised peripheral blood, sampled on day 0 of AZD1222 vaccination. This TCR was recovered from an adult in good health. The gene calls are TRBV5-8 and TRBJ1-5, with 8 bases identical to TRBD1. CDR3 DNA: TGTGCCAGCAGCACCGACAGGGGCCATCAGCCCCAGCATTTT. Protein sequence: CASSTDRGHQPQHF.